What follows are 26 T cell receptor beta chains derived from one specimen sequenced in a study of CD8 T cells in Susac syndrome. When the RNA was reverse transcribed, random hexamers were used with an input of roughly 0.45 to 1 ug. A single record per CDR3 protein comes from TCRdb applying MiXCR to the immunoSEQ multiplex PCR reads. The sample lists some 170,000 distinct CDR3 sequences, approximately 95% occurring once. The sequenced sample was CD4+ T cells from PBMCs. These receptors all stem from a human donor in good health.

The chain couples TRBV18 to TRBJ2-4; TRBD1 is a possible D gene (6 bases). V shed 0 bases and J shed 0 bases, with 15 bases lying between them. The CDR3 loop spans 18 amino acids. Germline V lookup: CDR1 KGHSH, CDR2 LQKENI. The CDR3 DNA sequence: TGTGCCAGCTCACCACCGAATGTGGACAGCTTAGCCAAAAACATTCAGTACTTC. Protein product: CASSPPNVDSLAKNIQYF. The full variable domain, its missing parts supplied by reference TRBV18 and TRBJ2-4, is NAGVMQNPRHLVRRRGQEARLRCSPMKGHSHVYWYRQLPEEGLKFMVYLQKENIIDESGMPKERFSAEFPKEGPSILRIQQVVRGDSAAYFCASSPPNVDSLAKNIQYFGAGTRLSVL.

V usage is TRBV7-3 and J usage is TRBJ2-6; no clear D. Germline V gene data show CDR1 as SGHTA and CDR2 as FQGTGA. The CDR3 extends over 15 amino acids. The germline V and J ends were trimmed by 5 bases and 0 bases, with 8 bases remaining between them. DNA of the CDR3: TGTGCCAGCAGCCCATCAGTCTCTGGGGCCAACGTCCTGACTTTC. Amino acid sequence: CASSPSVSGANVLTF.

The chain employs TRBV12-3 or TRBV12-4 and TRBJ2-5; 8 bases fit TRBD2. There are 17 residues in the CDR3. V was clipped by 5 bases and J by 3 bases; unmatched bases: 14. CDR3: CASSKTGTRFFEETQYF. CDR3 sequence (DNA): TGTGCCAGCAGTAAAACCGGGACTAGGTTTTTTGAAGAGACCCAGTACTTC.

Here the CDR3 DNA reads TGCAGCTTCTCCGGGAAGAACACCGGGGAGCTGTTTTTT. Its translation: CSFSGKNTGELFF. V gene TRBV29-1 combines with J gene TRBJ2-2, with D tentatively TRBD2 (5 bases). V gave up 8 bases and J gave up 1 base, with 11 bases separating them. Germline V lookup: CDR1 SQVTM, CDR2 ANQGSEA. The CDR3 is 13 amino acids.

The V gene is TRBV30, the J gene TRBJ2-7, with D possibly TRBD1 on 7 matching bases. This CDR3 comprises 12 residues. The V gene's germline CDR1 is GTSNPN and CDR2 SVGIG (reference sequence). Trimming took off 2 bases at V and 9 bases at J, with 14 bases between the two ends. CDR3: CAWSNRQGGQYF. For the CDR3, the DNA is TGTGCCTGGAGTAACCGACAGGGAGGGCAGTACTTC. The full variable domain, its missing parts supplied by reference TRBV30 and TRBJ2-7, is SQTIHQWPATLVQPVGSPLSLECTVEGTSNPNLYWYRQAAGRGLQLLFYSVGIGQISSEVPQNLSASRPQDRQFILSSKKLLLSDSGFYLCAWSNRQGGQYFGPGTRLTVT.

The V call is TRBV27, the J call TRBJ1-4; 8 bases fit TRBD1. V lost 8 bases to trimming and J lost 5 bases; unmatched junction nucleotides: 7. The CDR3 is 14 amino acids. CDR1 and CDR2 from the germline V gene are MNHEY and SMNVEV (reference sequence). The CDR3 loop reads CASRPWTGNEKLFF. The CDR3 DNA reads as TGTGCCAGCCGACCATGGACAGGGAATGAAAAACTGTTTTTT.

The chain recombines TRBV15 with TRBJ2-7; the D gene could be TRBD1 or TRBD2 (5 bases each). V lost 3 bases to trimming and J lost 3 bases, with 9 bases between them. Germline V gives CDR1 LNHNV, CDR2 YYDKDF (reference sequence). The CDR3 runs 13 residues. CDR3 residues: CATSSGTVYEQYF. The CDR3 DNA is TGTGCCACCAGCAGTGGGACCGTCTACGAGCAGTACTTC.

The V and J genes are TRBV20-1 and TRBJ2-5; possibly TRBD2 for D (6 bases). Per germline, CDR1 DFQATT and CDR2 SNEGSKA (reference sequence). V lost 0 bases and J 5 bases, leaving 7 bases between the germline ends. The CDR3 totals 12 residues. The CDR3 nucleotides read TGCAGTGCTAGAGAGGCGGGGGAGACCCAGTACTTC. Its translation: CSAREAGETQYF.

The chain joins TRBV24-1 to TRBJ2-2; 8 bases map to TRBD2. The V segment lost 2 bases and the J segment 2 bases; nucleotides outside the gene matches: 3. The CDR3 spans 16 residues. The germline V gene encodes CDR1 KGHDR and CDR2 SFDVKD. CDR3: CATSDSGTRNTGELFF. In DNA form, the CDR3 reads TGTGCCACCAGTGATTCCGGGACTAGAAACACCGGGGAGCTGTTTTTT.

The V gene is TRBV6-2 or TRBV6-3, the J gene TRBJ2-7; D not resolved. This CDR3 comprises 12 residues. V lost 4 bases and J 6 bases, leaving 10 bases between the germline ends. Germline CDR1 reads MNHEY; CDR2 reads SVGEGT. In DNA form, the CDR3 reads TGTGCCAGCAGTTTTATCGGACGCGAGCAGTACTTC. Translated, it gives CASSFIGREQYF.

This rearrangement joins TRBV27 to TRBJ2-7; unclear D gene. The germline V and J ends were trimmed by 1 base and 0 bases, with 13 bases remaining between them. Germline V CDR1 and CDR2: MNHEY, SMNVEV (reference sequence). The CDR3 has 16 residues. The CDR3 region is CASSLWLRDRSYEQYF. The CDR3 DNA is TGTGCCAGCAGTTTATGGTTACGAGACCGCTCCTACGAGCAGTACTTC.

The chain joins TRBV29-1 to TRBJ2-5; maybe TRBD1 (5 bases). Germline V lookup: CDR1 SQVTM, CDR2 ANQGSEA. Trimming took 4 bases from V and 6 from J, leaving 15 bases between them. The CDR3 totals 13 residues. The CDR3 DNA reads TGCAGCGTTGGTGACTCCCAGGGAAAGACCCAGTACTTC. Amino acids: CSVGDSQGKTQYF.

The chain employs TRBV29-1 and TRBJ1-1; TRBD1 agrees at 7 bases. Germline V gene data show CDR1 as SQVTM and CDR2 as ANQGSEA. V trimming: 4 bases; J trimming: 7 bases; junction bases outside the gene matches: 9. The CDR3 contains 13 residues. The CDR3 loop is CSVGSTGTGEAFF. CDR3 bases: TGCAGCGTTGGGTCGACAGGGACGGGTGAAGCTTTCTTT. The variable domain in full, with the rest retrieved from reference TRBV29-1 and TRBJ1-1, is SAVISQKPSRDICQRGTSLTIQCQVDSQVTMMFWYRQQPGQSLTLIATANQGSEATYESGFVIDKFPISRPNLTFSTLTVSNMSPEDSSIYLCSVGSTGTGEAFFGQGTRLTVV.

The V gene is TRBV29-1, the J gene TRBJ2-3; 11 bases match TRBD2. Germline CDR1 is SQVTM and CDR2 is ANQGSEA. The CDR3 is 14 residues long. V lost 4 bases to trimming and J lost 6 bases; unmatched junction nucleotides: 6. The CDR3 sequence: CSVVTSGGWDTQYF. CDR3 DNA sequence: TGCAGCGTTGTAACTAGCGGGGGTTGGGATACGCAGTATTTT.

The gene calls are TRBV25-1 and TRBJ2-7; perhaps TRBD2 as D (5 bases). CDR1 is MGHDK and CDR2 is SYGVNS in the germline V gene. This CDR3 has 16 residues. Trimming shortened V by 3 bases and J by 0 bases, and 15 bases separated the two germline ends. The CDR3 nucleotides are TGTGCCAGCAGTGATCCCGGAGGAGCAGCCTCCTACGAGCAGTACTTC. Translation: CASSDPGGAASYEQYF.

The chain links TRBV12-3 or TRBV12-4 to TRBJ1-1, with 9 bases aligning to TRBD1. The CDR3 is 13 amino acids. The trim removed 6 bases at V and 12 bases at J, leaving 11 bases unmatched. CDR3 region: CASSKDRGFWTFF. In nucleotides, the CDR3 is TGTGCCAGCAGCAAAGACAGGGGGTTTTGGACTTTCTTT.

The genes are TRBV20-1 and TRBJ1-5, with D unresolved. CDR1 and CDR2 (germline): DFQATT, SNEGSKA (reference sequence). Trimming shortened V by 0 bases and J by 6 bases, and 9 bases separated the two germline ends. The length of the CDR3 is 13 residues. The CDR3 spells CSARDRHFQPQHF. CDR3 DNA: TGCAGTGCTAGAGATCGGCATTTTCAGCCCCAGCATTTT.

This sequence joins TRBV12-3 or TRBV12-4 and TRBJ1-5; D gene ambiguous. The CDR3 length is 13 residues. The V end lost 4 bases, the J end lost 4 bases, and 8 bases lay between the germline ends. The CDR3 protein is CASSWSGNQPQHF. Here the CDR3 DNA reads TGTGCCAGCAGTTGGTCGGGAAATCAGCCCCAGCATTTT.

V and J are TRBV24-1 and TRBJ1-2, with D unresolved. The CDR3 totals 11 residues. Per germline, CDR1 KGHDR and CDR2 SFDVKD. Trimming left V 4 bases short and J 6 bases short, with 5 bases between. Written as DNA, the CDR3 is TGTGCCACCAGTGACGAACATGGCTACACCTTC. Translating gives CATSDEHGYTF.

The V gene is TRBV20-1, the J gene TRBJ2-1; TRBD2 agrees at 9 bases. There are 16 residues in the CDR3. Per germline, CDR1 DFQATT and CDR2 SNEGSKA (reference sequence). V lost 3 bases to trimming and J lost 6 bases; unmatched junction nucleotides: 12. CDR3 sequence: CSARALAGAVGNEQFF. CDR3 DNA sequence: TGCAGTGCTAGGGCTTTAGCGGGAGCAGTTGGCAATGAGCAGTTCTTC.

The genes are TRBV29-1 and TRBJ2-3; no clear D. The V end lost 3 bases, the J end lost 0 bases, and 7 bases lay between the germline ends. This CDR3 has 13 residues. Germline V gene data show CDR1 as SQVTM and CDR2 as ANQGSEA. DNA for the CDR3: TGCAGCGTTGACGGGCAGAGCACAGATACGCAGTATTTT. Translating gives CSVDGQSTDTQYF.

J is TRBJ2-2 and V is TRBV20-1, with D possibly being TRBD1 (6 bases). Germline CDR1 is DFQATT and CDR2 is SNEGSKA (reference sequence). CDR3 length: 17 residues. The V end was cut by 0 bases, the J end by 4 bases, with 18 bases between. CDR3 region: CSARDRRQGTITGELFF. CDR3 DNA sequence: TGCAGTGCTAGAGATCGTAGGCAGGGGACGATCACCGGGGAGCTGTTTTTT.

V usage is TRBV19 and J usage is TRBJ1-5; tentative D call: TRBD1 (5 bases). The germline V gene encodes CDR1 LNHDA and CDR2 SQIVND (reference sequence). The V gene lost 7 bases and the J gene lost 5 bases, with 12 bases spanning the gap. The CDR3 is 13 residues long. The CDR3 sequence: CASMGGMDQPQHF. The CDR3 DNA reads TGTGCCAGTATGGGGGGGATGGATCAGCCCCAGCATTTT.

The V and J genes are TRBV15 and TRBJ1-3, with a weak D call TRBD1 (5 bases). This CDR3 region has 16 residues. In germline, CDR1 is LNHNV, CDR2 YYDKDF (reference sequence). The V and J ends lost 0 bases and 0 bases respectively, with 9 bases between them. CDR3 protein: CATSRDVGTSGNTIYF. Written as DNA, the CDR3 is TGTGCCACCAGCAGAGATGTAGGGACCTCTGGAAACACCATATATTTT.

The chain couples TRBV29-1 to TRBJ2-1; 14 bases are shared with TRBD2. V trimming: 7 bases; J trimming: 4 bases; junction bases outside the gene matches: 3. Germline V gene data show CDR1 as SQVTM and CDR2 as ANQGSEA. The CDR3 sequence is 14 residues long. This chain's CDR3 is CSAGTSGSYNEQFF. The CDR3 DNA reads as TGCAGCGCCGGGACTAGCGGGAGTTACAATGAGCAGTTCTTC.

CDR3 residues: CAWSLGTSATYEQYF. The CDR3 DNA sequence: TGTGCCTGGAGTCTAGGGACTAGCGCGACCTACGAGCAGTACTTC. V usage is TRBV30 and J usage is TRBJ2-7; TRBD2 matches 10 bases. CDR3 length: 15 amino acids. Looked up from germline, CDR1 is GTSNPN and CDR2 is SVGIG (reference sequence). V lost 2 bases and J lost 2; bases outside the gene matches: 6. The full variable domain, completed using reference TRBV30 and TRBJ2-7, is SQTIHQWPATLVQPVGSPLSLECTVEGTSNPNLYWYRQAAGRGLQLLFYSVGIGQISSEVPQNLSASRPQDRQFILSSKKLLLSDSGFYLCAWSLGTSATYEQYFGPGTRLTVT.